This T cell receptor (beta chain) stems from a study of pediatric ulcerative colitis. CDR1 LNHDA and CDR2 SQIVND come from the germline V gene (reference sequence). The CDR3 is 16 residues long. Trimming cost V 7 bases and J 4 bases, with 20 bases left between them. Points on this clone: Antigen: not known.

Assay: immunoSEQ multiplex PCR; the TCRdb copy retains only in-frame clones and omits some. The top ten hold 20% to 25% of the sample, which has about 36,000 clones, roughly 83% seen once. Study results and caveats: Two rectal CDR3 clonotypes occurred in all ulcerative colitis patients. Acute severe colitis showed lower rectal diversity from clonal expansions.

The source material was blood. This receptor was obtained from a girl aged 5-17 years with moderate ulcerative colitis. This chain links TRBV19 with TRBJ1-3; no clear D. The CDR3 region is CASIGGSALWGNTIYF. The CDR3 DNA is TGTGCCAGTATCGGAGGCAGTGCCTTATGGGGAAACACCATATATTTT. The full variable domain, with the rest looked up from reference TRBV19 and TRBJ1-3, is DGGITQSPKYLFRKEGQNVTLSCEQNLNHDAMYWYRQDPGQGLRLIYYSQIVNDFQKGDIAEGYSVSREKKESFPLTVTSAQKNPTAFYLCASIGGSALWGNTIYFGEGSWLTVV.